These T cell receptor beta chains were read from a single sample in a study of cytomegalovirus exposure and HLA in healthy donors. Generated by immunoSEQ multiplex PCR, the TCRdb table keeps only in-frame clones and is missing some. The sample has 300,000 to 450,000 clones, roughly 85% seen once; the top ten hold under 0.95%. Sequencing input: PBMCs. The receptors shown here come from a woman aged 18-29 years in good health and CMV-seronegative. CDR3s include the opening cysteine and the closing phenylalanine or tryptophan. Each record gives: V gene, J gene, D gene, clone size, CDR3 DNA, CDR3 protein. A D gene is named only where the DNA matches it firmly. Expanded clones get a size class; other rows say once, few or many, or leave the size out.

TRBV7-8	TRBJ2-1	TRBD2	.	TGTGCCAGCAGCCCTGTCTTAATGGGACTAGCGGGGCCCCGCTCCTACAATGAGCAGTTCTTC	CASSPVLMGLAGPRSYNEQFF
TRBV19	TRBJ2-7	.	.	TGTGCCAGTAGTATAGATAAGGGGCCCTACGAGCAGTACTTC	CASSIDKGPYEQYF
TRBV19	TRBJ1-5	.	.	TGTGCCAGTAGTATAGCAGGGTACAGCAATCAGCCCCAGCATTTT	CASSIAGYSNQPQHF
TRBV29-1	TRBJ2-3	.	once	TGCAGCGTTGGGAGGGGTGAGGATACGCAGTATTTT	CSVGRGEDTQYF
TRBV5-1	TRBJ2-1	.	.	TGCGCCAGCAGCAAAGCGGGCCTCTCCTACAATGAGCAGTTCTTC	CASSKAGLSYNEQFF
TRBV19	TRBJ2-7	TRBD2	.	TGTGCCAGTAGTATCCGACTAGCGTCTCAGTACGAGCAGTACTTC	CASSIRLASQYEQYF
TRBV9	TRBJ1-3	.	.	TGTGCCAGCAGCGTAGCTGGGGCAGGGGATCTCTCTGGAAACACCATATATTTT	CASSVAGAGDLSGNTIYF
TRBV5-4	TRBJ2-1	TRBD2	.	TGTGCCAGCAGCTTCCCGGGAGGGTACAATGAGCAGTTCTTC	CASSFPGGYNEQFF
TRBV5-4	TRBJ1-1	TRBD1	.	TGTGCCAGCAGCTTGACAGGGGGCACTGAAGCTTTCTTT	CASSLTGGTEAFF
TRBV9	TRBJ1-2	.	few	TGTGCCAGCAACTCAGGGTATGGCTACACCTTC	CASNSGYGYTF
TRBV29-1	TRBJ2-3	.	once	TGCAGCGTTGAAGTGGCCCCAAGCACAGATACGCAGTATTTT	CSVEVAPSTDTQYF
TRBV6-1	TRBJ1-2	.	.	TGTGCCAGCTCGGCACAGATTTATGGCTACACCTTC	CASSAQIYGYTF
TRBV25-1	TRBJ2-7	.	.	TGTGCCAGCAGAGCCCACTCCTACGAGCAGTACTTC	CASRAHSYEQYF
TRBV28	TRBJ1-1	.	.	TGTGCCAGCAGATTCAATCCTACAGGGCTATCTGAAGCTTTCTTT	CASRFNPTGLSEAFF
TRBV7-8	TRBJ1-2	TRBD1	.	TGTGCCAGCAGCTCCCAAGGACAGGGCTTGGGTGGCTACACCTTC	CASSSQGQGLGGYTF
TRBV7-3	TRBJ2-1	TRBD2	once	TGTGCCAGCAGCTCGCATAGCGGGAGGGTAGGTGAGCAGTTCTTC	CASSSHSGRVGEQFF
TRBV7-8	TRBJ1-6	.	.	TGTGCCAGCAGTCCGAGGGGGTCGGCGGCACCCCTCCACTTT	CASSPRGSAAPLHF
TRBV2	TRBJ2-1	TRBD2	once	TGTGCCAGCAGTTCGAGACTAGCGGTAAATGAGCAGTTCTTC	CASSSRLAVNEQFF
TRBV5-4	TRBJ2-1	.	.	TGTGCCAGCAGCTGGGACATGAGCTCCTACAATGAGCAGTTCTTC	CASSWDMSSYNEQFF
TRBV23-1	TRBJ2-3	.	.	TGCGCCAGCAGTCAATCCCTAGCGACAGATACGCAGTATTTT	CASSQSLATDTQYF
TRBV5-8	TRBJ2-7	.	.	TGTGCCAGCAGCTCTCGGTCAGGGCTCGAGCAGTACTTC	CASSSRSGLEQYF
TRBV9	TRBJ2-1	TRBD1	.	TGTGCCAGCAGCCCTACAGGGGGCGCCTACAATGAGCAGTTCTTC	CASSPTGGAYNEQFF
TRBV15	TRBJ2-7	TRBD1	.	TGTGCCACCAGCATACAGGGGGGAGAGCAGTACTTC	CATSIQGGEQYF
TRBV4-1	TRBJ2-1	TRBD2	.	TGCGCCAGCAGCTTCACCAGCGGGACCCGCTCCTACAATGAGCAGTTCTTC	CASSFTSGTRSYNEQFF
TRBV27	TRBJ1-2	.	.	TGTGCCAGCAGTTTAGGGAGGATAGCTAACTATGGCTACACCTTC	CASSLGRIANYGYTF
TRBV7-9	TRBJ1-4	TRBD1	.	TGTGCCAGCAGCCACACCGGGACAGGGACGGCTAATGAAAAACTGTTTTTT	CASSHTGTGTANEKLFF
TRBV6-1	TRBJ2-2	.	once	TGTGCCAGCAGTGAAGGGGCTACGTGGGACACCGGGGAGCTGTTTTTT	CASSEGATWDTGELFF
TRBV19	TRBJ2-5	.	.	TGTGCCAGTAGTATTGGGAGGGAGACCCAGTACTTC	CASSIGRETQYF